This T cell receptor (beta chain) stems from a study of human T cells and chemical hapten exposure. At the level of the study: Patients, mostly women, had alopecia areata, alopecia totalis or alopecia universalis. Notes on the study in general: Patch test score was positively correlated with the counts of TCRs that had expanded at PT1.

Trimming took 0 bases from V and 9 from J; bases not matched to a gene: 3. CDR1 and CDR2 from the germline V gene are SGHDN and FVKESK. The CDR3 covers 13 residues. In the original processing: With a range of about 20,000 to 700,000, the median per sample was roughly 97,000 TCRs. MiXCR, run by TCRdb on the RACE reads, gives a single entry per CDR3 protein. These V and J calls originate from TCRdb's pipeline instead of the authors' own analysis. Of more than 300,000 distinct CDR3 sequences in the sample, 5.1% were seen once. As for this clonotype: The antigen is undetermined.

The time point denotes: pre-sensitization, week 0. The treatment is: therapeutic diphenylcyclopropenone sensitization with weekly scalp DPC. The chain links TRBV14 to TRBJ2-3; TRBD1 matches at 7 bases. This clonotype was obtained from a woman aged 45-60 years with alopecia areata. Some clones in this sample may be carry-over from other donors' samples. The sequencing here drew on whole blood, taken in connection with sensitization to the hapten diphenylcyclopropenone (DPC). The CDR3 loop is CASSQDNRGTQYF. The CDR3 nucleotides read TGTGCCAGCAGCCAAGATAACAGGGGCACGCAGTATTTT.